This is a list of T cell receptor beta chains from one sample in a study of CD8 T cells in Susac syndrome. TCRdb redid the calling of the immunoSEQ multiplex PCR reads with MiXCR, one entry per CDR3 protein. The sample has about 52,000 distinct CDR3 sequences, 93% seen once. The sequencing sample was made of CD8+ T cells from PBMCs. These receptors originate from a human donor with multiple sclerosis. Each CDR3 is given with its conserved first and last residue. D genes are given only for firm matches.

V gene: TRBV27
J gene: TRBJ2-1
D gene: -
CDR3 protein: CASSLAGHHNEQFF
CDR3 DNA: TGTGCCAGCAGTTTAGCGGGGCACCACAATGAGCAGTTCTTC

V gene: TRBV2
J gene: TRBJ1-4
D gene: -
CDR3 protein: CASREGLMHEKLFF
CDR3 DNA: TGTGCCAGCAGGGAGGGACTGATGCATGAAAAACTGTTTTTT

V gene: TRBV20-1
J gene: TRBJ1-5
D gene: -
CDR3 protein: CSARSGWGSLYSGSNQPQHF
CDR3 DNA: TGCAGTGCTAGATCGGGGTGGGGGAGTCTCTACTCTGGGAGCAATCAGCCCCAGCATTTT

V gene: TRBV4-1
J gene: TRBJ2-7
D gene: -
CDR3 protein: CASSQGVGSIYEQYF
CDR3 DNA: TGCGCCAGCAGCCAGGGGGTTGGGTCAATCTACGAGCAGTACTTC

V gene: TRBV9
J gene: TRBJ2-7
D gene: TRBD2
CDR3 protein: CASSDGLAGVEQYF
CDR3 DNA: TGTGCCAGCAGCGACGGACTAGCGGGGGTCGAGCAGTACTTC

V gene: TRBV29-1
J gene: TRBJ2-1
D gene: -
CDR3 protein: CSVEDLEGAPYNEQFF
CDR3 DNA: TGCAGCGTTGAAGATCTGGAGGGGGCTCCCTACAATGAGCAGTTCTTC

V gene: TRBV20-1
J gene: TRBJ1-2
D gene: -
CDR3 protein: CSAPYNGVPNYGYTF
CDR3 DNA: TGCAGTGCCCCCTACAACGGGGTCCCAAACTATGGCTACACCTTC

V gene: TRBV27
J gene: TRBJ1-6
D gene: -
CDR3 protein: CASSLTGMESSPLHF
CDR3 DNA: TGTGCCAGCAGTTTAACAGGGATGGAAAGTTCACCCCTCCACTTT

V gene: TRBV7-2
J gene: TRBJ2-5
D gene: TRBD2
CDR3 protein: CASSRRGLSGETQYF
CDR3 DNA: TGTGCCAGCAGCAGACGGGGACTATCGGGAGAGACCCAGTACTTC

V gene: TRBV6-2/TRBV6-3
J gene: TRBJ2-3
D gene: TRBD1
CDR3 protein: CASRVTGGSDTQYF
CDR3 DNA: TGTGCCAGCAGGGTGACAGGGGGCTCAGATACGCAGTATTTT